One sample yielded the 2 T cell receptor beta chains listed below, sequenced in a study of molecular identifiers for immune sequencing clone quantification. TCRdb re-called the PCR reads with MiXCR, one entry per CDR3 protein. Of some 320,000 distinct CDR3 sequences listed, about a fifth are singletons. The specimen sequenced was naive CD8+ T cells from blood, with Jurkat cell RNA spiked in. As to subset: FACS-sorted CD8+CD4-CCR7+CD45RA+ naive T cells. The receptors stem from a human donor in good health. Some libraries in this study had Jurkat cell RNA spiked in.

This clonotype appeared many times. J is TRBJ2-2 and V is TRBV19, with D perhaps assigned TRBD1 or TRBD2 (6 bases each). Germline CDR1 LNHDA, CDR2 SQIVND (reference sequence). The germline V and J ends were trimmed by 5 bases and 4 bases, with 17 bases remaining between them. The CDR3 consists of 16 residues. CDR3 DNA sequence: TGTGCCAGTAGTTCAACAACGGGGGCTCGCACCGGGGAGCTGTTTTTT. Translated: CASSSTTGARTGELFF. Complete variable domain (other parts from reference TRBV19 and TRBJ2-2): DGGITQSPKYLFRKEGQNVTLSCEQNLNHDAMYWYRQDPGQGLRLIYYSQIVNDFQKGDIAEGYSVSREKKESFPLTVTSAQKNPTAFYLCASSSTTGARTGELFFGEGSRLTVL.

This clonotype was counted at least ten times. V and J are TRBV4-1 and TRBJ1-1; no clear D gene. This CDR3 region has 11 residues. V lost 0 bases, J lost 5 bases, and 1 base lay in between. The germline gives CDR1 MGHRA, CDR2 YSYEKL. This CDR3 reads CASSQETEAFF. The CDR3 nucleotides are TGCGCCAGCAGCCAAGAGACTGAAGCTTTCTTT.